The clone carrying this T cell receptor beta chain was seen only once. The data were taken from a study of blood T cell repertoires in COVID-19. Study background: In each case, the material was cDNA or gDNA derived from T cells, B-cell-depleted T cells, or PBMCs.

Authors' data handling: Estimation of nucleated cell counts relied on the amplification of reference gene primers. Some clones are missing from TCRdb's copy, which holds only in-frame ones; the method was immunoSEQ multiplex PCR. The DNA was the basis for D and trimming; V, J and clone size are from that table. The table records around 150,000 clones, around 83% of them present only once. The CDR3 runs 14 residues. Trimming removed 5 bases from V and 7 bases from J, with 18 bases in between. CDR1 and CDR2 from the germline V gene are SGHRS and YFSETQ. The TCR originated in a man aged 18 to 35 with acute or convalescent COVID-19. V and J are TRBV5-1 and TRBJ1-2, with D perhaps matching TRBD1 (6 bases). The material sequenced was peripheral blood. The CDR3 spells CASRPTGFPGGYTF. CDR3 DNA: TGCGCCAGCAGACCTACAGGGTTTCCTGGTGGCTACACCTTC.